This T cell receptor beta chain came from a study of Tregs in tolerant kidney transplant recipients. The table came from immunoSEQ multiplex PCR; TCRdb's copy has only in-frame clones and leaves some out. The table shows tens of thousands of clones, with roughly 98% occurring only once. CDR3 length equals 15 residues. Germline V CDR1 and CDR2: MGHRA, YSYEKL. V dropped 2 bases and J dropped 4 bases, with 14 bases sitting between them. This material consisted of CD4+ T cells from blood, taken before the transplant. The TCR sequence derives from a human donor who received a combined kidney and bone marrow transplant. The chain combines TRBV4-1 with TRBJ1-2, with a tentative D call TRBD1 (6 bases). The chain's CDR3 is CASSQTGQAFYGYTF. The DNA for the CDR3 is TGCGCCAGCAGCCAAACGGGACAAGCCTTCTATGGCTACACCTTC.